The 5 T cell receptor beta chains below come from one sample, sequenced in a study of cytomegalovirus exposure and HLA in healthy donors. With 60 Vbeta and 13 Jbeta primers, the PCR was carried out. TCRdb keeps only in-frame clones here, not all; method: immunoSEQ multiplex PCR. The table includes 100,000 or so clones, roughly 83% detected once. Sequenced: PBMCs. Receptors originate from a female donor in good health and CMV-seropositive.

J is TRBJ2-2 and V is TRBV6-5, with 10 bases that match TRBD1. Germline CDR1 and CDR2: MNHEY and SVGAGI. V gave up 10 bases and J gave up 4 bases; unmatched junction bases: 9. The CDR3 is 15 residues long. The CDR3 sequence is CAISGGQGFTGELFF. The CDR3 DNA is TGTGCCATTTCGGGGGGACAGGGGTTCACCGGGGAGCTGTTTTTT.

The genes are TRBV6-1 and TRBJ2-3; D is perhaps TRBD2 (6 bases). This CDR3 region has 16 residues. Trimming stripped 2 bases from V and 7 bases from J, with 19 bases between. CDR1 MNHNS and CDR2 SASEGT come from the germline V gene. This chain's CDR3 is CASSESWGGTVYTQYF. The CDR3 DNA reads TGTGCCAGCAGTGAAAGTTGGGGCGGGACGGTGTATACGCAGTATTTT.

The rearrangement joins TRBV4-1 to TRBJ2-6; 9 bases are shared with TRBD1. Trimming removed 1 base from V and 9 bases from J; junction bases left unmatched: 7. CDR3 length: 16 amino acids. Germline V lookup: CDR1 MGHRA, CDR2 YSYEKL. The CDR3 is CASSQAGTGILNVLTF. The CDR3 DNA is TGCGCCAGCAGCCAAGCCGGGACAGGGATTCTCAACGTCCTGACTTTC.

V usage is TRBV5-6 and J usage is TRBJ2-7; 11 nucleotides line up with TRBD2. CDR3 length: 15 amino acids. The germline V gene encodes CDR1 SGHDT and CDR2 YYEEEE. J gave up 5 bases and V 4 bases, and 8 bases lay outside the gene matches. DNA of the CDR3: TGTGCCAGCAGCCCAACTAGCGGGAGCTATCACGAGCAGTACTTC. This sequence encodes CASSPTSGSYHEQYF.

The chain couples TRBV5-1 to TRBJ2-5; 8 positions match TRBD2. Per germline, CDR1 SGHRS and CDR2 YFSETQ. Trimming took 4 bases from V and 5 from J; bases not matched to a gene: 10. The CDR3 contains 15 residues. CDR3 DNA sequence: TGCGCCAGCAGCCCGGGAGGGGCAAGCAGGGAGACCCAGTACTTC. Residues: CASSPGGASRETQYF.